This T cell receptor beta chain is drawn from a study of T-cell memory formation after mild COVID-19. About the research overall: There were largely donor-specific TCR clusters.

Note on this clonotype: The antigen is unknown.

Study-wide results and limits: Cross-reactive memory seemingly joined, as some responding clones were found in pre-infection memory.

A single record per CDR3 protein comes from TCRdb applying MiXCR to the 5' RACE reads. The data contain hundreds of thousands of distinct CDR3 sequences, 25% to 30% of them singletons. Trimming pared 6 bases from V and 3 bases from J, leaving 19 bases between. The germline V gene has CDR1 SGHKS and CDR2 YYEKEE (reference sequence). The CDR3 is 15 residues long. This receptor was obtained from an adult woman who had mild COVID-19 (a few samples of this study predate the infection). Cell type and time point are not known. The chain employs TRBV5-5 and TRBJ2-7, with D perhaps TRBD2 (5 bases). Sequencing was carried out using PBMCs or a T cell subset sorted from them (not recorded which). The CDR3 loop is CASIPSSGIDYEQYF. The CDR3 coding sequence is TGTGCCAGCATCCCGTCCTCCGGGATCGACTACGAGCAGTACTTC. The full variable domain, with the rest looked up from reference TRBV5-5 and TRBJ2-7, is DAGVTQSPTHLIKTRGQQVTLRCSPISGHKSVSWYQQVLGQGPQFIFQYYEKEERGRGNFPDRFSARQFPNYSSELNVNALLLGDSALYLCASIPSSGIDYEQYFGPGTRLTVT.